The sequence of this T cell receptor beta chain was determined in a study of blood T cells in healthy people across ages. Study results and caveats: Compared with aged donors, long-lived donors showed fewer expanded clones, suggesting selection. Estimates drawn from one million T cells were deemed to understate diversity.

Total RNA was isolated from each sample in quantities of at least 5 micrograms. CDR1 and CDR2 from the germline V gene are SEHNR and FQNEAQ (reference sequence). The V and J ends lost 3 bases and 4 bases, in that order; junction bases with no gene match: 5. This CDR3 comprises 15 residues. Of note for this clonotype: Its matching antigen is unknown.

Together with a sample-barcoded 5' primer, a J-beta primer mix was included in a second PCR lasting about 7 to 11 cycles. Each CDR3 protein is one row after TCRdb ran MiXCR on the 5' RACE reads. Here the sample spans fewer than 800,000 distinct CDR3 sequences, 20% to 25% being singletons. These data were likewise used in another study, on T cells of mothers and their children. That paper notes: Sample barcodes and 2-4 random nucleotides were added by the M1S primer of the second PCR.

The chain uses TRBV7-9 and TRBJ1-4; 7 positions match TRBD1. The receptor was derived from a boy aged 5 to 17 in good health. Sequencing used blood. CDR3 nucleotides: TGTGCCAGCAGCTTGTCCGGGACAGTTAATGAAAAACTGTTTTTT. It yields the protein CASSLSGTVNEKLFF.